A selection of T cell receptor beta chains follows, all from one sample in a study of Graves' ophthalmopathy and Graves' hyperthyroidism. TCRdb fed the multiplex PCR reads into MiXCR, producing one record per CDR3 protein. The table shows roughly 400,000 distinct CDR3 sequences, with 18% occurring only once. The sample consisted of peripheral blood. The receptors originated from a young woman with Graves' ophthalmopathy. Each CDR3 is given with its conserved first and last residue. Fields, in order: D gene, clone size, V gene, J gene, CDR3 protein, CDR3 DNA. A D gene is named only where the DNA matches it firmly. Expanded clones are given a class, and other clones once, few, many or no size at all.

.	.	TRBV20-1	TRBJ2-7	CSASDFWRRWGLSCEQYF	TGCAGTGCTAGCGATTTTTGGCGGAGGTGGGGACTGTCTTGCGAGCAGTACTTC
TRBD1	.	TRBV7-2	TRBJ2-5	CASSFTGTGETGYF	TGTGCCAGCAGTTTCACCGGGACAGGGGAAACGGGGTACTTC
.	many	TRBV5-1	TRBJ1-2	CASSFEGELDGYTF	TGCGCCAGCAGCTTTGAGGGGGAATTGGATGGCTACACCTTC
TRBD1	many	TRBV28	TRBJ2-7	CASSLEGTGYHRYEQYF	TGTGCCAGCAGCTTAGAGGGGACAGGGTACCATAGATACGAGCAGTACTTC
.	many	TRBV6-2/TRBV6-3	TRBJ2-4	CASSYSTGRAAKNIQYF	TGTGCCAGCAGTTACTCGACGGGGAGAGCGGCCAAAAACATTCAGTACTTC
TRBD1	many	TRBV9	TRBJ1-6	CASSVSGGNHNSPLHF	TGTGCCAGCAGCGTTTCAGGGGGAAACCATAATTCACCCCTCCACTTT
.	many	TRBV9	TRBJ1-6	CASSVDAVRGSPLHF	TGTGCCAGCAGCGTAGACGCGGTCAGGGGCTCACCCCTCCACTTT
TRBD1	.	TRBV6-1	TRBJ2-7	CASSEAGDSSEQYF	TGTGCCAGCAGTGAAGCTGGGGACAGTAGCGAGCAGTACTTC
TRBD2	many	TRBV28	TRBJ2-7	CASSLSTEFSGTYEQYF	TGTGCCAGCAGTTTAAGTACGGAGTTTAGCGGGACCTACGAGCAGTACTTC
.	many	TRBV11-2	TRBJ2-5	CASSPPSEETQYF	TGTGCCAGCAGTCCACCCAGCGAGGAGACCCAGTACTTC
.	many	TRBV6-2/TRBV6-3	TRBJ2-3	CASSFGTSVRTDTQYF	TGTGCCAGTTCCTTCGGGACAAGCGTTCGCACAGATACGCAGTATTTT
TRBD1	many	TRBV6-5	TRBJ1-1	CASNGQGRGNTEAFF	TGTGCCAGCAACGGACAGGGGCGCGGTAACACTGAAGCTTTCTTT
.	few	TRBV6-2/TRBV6-3	TRBJ2-7	CASSRVSRNKVFYEQYF	TGTGCCAGCAGCCGGGTCTCGCGCAATAAAGTTTTCTACGAGCAGTACTTC
TRBD2	many	TRBV18	TRBJ2-5	CASSPLGGSLEETQYF	TGTGCCAGCTCCCCCTTGGGGGGGAGTCTAGAAGAGACCCAGTACTTC
TRBD1	.	TRBV12-3/TRBV12-4	TRBJ1-5	CASSRGTGVGQPQHF	TGTGCCAGCAGTCGAGGGACAGGGGTAGGTCAGCCCCAGCATTTT
.	.	TRBV10-3	TRBJ2-7	CAIRVEGGNEQYF	TGTGCCATCAGGGTCGAAGGGGGGAACGAGCAGTACTTC
.	many	TRBV12-3/TRBV12-4	TRBJ1-6	CASRQTGPNSPLHF	TGTGCCAGCAGGCAGACAGGTCCAAATTCACCCCTCCACTTT
.	many	TRBV30	TRBJ1-2	CAWSVGRGKTTF	TGTGCCTGGAGTGTAGGGCGCGGGAAGACCACCTTC
.	.	TRBV20-1	TRBJ1-2	CSAREGVGSSLYGYTF	TGCAGTGCTAGAGAAGGGGTCGGGTCCAGCCTCTATGGCTACACCTTC
.	many	TRBV11-2	TRBJ1-2	CASSSLRGRDYGYTF	TGTGCCAGCAGCTCCTTGCGGGGGCGAGACTATGGCTACACCTTC
TRBD1	many	TRBV12-3/TRBV12-4	TRBJ2-5	CASSFSGGETQYF	TGTGCCAGCAGTTTCTCAGGGGGAGAGACCCAGTACTTC
.	once	TRBV3-1	TRBJ2-2	CASSQFFRSFTGELFF	TGTGCCAGCAGCCAATTCTTCCGGAGCTTTACCGGGGAGCTGTTTTTT
.	.	TRBV5-6	TRBJ2-5	CASSIGGGETQYF	TGTGCCAGCAGCATTGGTGGGGGAGAGACCCAGTACTTC
TRBD1	many	TRBV12-3/TRBV12-4	TRBJ1-1	CASIVTGEYTEAFF	TGTGCCAGCATTGTGACAGGGGAATATACTGAAGCTTTCTTT
.	many	TRBV7-8	TRBJ2-7	CASSSDYEQYF	TGTGCCAGCAGCTCGGATTACGAGCAGTACTTC